One and the same sample provided the 21 T cell receptor beta chains below, sequenced in a study of T cells after yellow fever vaccination. MiXCR was run by TCRdb on the 5' RACE reads, yielding one entry per CDR3 protein. The table includes about 340,000 distinct CDR3 sequences, approximately 12% detected once. Specimen: CD4+ T cells sorted from PBMCs, collected 15 days after the yellow fever booster vaccination. The receptors shown here come from a man aged 18 to 35 who received the YFV17D yellow fever vaccine.

The table lists this clonotype with many counts. The chain links TRBV6-1 to TRBJ2-2, with D unresolved. Germline loops: CDR1 MNHNS, CDR2 SASEGT. This CDR3 is 14 amino acids long. V dropped 0 bases and J dropped 8 bases, with 10 bases sitting between them. The DNA of the CDR3 is TGTGCCAGCAGTGAAGCGCAAAATGAGGGGGAGCTGTTTTTT. Residues: CASSEAQNEGELFF.

The J gene is TRBJ2-1, the V gene TRBV7-2; D tentatively reads TRBD1 or TRBD2 (5 bases each). Trimming shortened V by 3 bases and J by 7 bases, and 13 bases separated the two germline ends. CDR3 length: 14 amino acids. The germline V gene has CDR1 SGHTA and CDR2 FQGNSA. Here the CDR3 reads CASSFRYGANEQFF. The CDR3 DNA reads as TGTGCCAGCAGCTTCAGGTACGGGGCTAATGAGCAGTTCTTC.

This clonotype was observed many times. The chain is built from TRBV28 and TRBJ2-5; 8 positions agree with TRBD1. Germline CDR1 MDHEN, CDR2 SYDVKM. The CDR3 covers 13 residues. V gave up 3 bases and J gave up 5 bases; unmatched junction bases: 2. The CDR3 DNA follows: TGTGCCAGCAGTTTGACAGGGGCGGAGACCCAGTACTTC. Translated: CASSLTGAETQYF.

This clonotype was counted many times. V is TRBV7-2 and J is TRBJ1-6; D uncertain. V was cut by 5 bases and J by 8 bases, with 13 bases left in between. Germline V gene sequence: CDR1 SGHTA, CDR2 FQGNSA. This CDR3 is 14 amino acids long. CDR3 coding DNA: TGTGCCAGCAGCCGTGACTCCAAGTATTCACCCCTCCACTTT. It translates to CASSRDSKYSPLHF.

This clonotype was found a few times. The V and J genes are TRBV6-2 or TRBV6-3 and TRBJ2-7; either TRBD1 or TRBD2 may fit D (5 bases each). The CDR3 runs to 13 residues. The V gene's germline CDR1 is MNHEY and CDR2 SVGEGT. The ends were cut back, 6 bases at V and 6 bases at J, with 15 bases in the middle. The CDR3 protein is CASSITRGSEQYV. For the CDR3, the DNA is TGTGCCAGCAGCATCACGAGGGGCAGCGAGCAGTACGTC.

This clonotype occurred a few times. The chain employs TRBV14 and TRBJ2-7; D gene unclear. The length of the CDR3 is 13 residues. V was pared by 3 bases and J by 4 bases, with 10 bases between. The germline V gene encodes CDR1 SGHDN and CDR2 FVKESK. The CDR3 DNA reads TGTGCCAGCAGCCACTTTAACAATTACGAGCAGTACTTC. Its protein product is CASSHFNNYEQYF.

The V and J genes are TRBV20-1 and TRBJ1-5; no reliable D call. The length of the CDR3 is 14 residues. Germline values: CDR1 DFQATT, CDR2 SNEGSKA (reference sequence). Between the trimmed V and J ends, which lost 6 bases and 3 bases, there was a span of 15 bases. CDR3 residues: CSAPLGRNNQPQHF. CDR3 sequence (DNA): TGCAGTGCCCCGTTGGGCAGGAACAATCAGCCCCAGCATTTT.

This clonotype was seen a few times. The rearrangement links TRBV3-1 to TRBJ1-1; TRBD1 agrees at 8 bases. CDR3 length: 14 residues. Trimming took 5 bases from V and 7 from J; bases not matched to a gene: 9. Germline V lookup: CDR1 LGHDT, CDR2 YNNKEL (reference sequence). The CDR3 loop is CASSSGDRFVEAFF. Here the CDR3 DNA reads TGTGCCAGCAGCTCCGGGGACAGGTTTGTTGAAGCTTTCTTT. The whole variable domain, filled in from reference TRBV3-1 and TRBJ1-1, reads DTAVSQTPKYLVTQMGNDKSIKCEQNLGHDTMYWYKQDSKKFLKIMFSYNNKELIINETVPNRFSPKSPDKAHLNLHINSLELGDSAVYFCASSSGDRFVEAFFGQGTRLTVV.

J is TRBJ2-5 and V is TRBV24-1; TRBD1 might be the D (6 bases). The CDR3 contains 12 residues. Germline V lookup: CDR1 KGHDR, CDR2 SFDVKD. V lost 11 bases, J lost 5 bases, and 14 bases lay in between. DNA of the CDR3: TGTGCCAGCCGAGAGGGGGAGGAGACCCAGTACTTC. Protein sequence: CASREGEETQYF.

The chain combines TRBV11-2 with TRBJ1-2; D is possibly TRBD1 (5 bases). The germline CDR1 and CDR2 sequences are SGHAT and FQNNGV. This CDR3 contains 12 residues. V was clipped by 5 bases and J by 13 bases, with 17 bases between them. CDR3 sequence reads: CASSRQDSVGTF. The CDR3 DNA is TGTGCCAGCAGCCGCCAAGACAGTGTCGGCACCTTC.

The chain employs TRBV27 and TRBJ2-2; 9 nucleotides match TRBD1. V shed 3 bases and J 2 bases; nucleotides not matched to a gene: 4. The CDR3 has 16 residues. Germline values: CDR1 MNHEY, CDR2 SMNVEV (reference sequence). CDR3 protein: CASSFWGQGNTGELFF. The CDR3 DNA reads TGTGCCAGCAGTTTCTGGGGACAGGGAAACACCGGGGAGCTGTTTTTT.

A few counts support this clonotype. The chain joins TRBV2 to TRBJ1-2; no clear D gene. V was shortened by 8 bases and J by 2 bases, with 15 bases between the two germline ends. Germline CDR1 reads SNHLY; CDR2 reads FYNNEI. This CDR3 has 14 amino acids. CDR3 loop: CASVPNTVNYGYTF. CDR3 in DNA: TGTGCCAGCGTACCGAACACGGTGAACTATGGCTACACCTTC.

This clonotype was found a few times. This chain links TRBV5-1 with TRBJ1-1; TRBD1 aligns across 10 bases. The V gene's germline CDR1 is SGHRS and CDR2 YFSETQ. This CDR3 comprises 17 residues. The V segment lost 0 bases and the J segment 5 bases; nucleotides outside the gene matches: 10. DNA for the CDR3: TGCGCCAGCAGCTTGGACCCAACGGGGACAGGGGAGACTGAAGCTTTCTTT. Translating gives CASSLDPTGTGETEAFF.

V usage is TRBV5-1 and J usage is TRBJ2-3; 8 bases agree with TRBD2. The trim removed 4 bases at V and 2 bases at J, leaving 3 bases unmatched. CDR3 length equals 14 residues. Looked up from germline, CDR1 is SGHRS and CDR2 is YFSETQ. The CDR3 here is CASSTSGTTDTQYF. The CDR3 DNA follows: TGCGCCAGCAGCACTAGCGGAACCACAGATACGCAGTATTTT.

V and J are TRBV6-6 and TRBJ2-3; D unclear. The CDR3 runs to 14 residues. The V end lost 6 bases, the J end lost 0 bases, and 10 bases lay between the germline ends. The germline V gene has CDR1 MNHNY and CDR2 SVGAGI (reference sequence). This chain's CDR3 is CASSASASTDTQYF. The DNA of the CDR3 is TGTGCCAGCAGCGCTTCGGCGAGCACAGATACGCAGTATTTT.

This clonotype showed up many times. This chain links TRBV27 with TRBJ1-5; 7 bases are shared with TRBD1. CDR1 is MNHEY, CDR2 SMNVEV, per germline (reference sequence). V lost 3 bases and J lost 4; bases outside the gene matches: 6. The CDR3 runs to 15 residues. The CDR3 DNA is TGTGCCAGCAGTTTCACGCCGACAGGGAATCAGCCCCAGCATTTT. This codes for CASSFTPTGNQPQHF.

This clonotype was counted at least ten times. V usage is TRBV7-2 and J usage is TRBJ2-7; D is uncertain. Trimming stripped 4 bases from V and 2 bases from J, with 9 bases between. The CDR3 is 13 residues long. CDR1 and CDR2 from the germline V gene are SGHTA and FQGNSA. CDR3 nucleotides: TGTGCCAGCAGCTCAGTCCCGACCTACGAGCAGTACTTC. This codes for CASSSVPTYEQYF.

This clonotype was counted only a few times. The chain combines TRBV7-8 with TRBJ1-1; the D is unclear. V was trimmed by 5 bases and J by 5 bases, leaving 15 bases between them. The CDR3 extends over 14 amino acids. The germline gives CDR1 SGHVS, CDR2 FQNEAQ. This CDR3 is CASSPRFLGTEAFF. The CDR3 DNA is TGTGCCAGCAGCCCGAGATTCCTCGGGACTGAAGCTTTCTTT.

This clonotype occurred a few times. The CDR3 protein is CASSLKDRGLVDTEAFF. Here the CDR3 DNA reads TGTGCCAGCAGCTTAAAGGACAGGGGGCTGGTCGACACTGAAGCTTTCTTT. V is TRBV5-6 and J is TRBJ1-1, with TRBD1 matching over 11 bases. Germline V CDR1 and CDR2: SGHDT, YYEEEE. This CDR3 region has 17 residues. V shed 2 bases and J 3 bases; nucleotides not matched to a gene: 9.

This clonotype has only a few counts. The CDR3: CASSRTSGASLETQYF. CDR3 DNA sequence: TGTGCCAGCAGCCGGACTAGCGGGGCTTCGTTAGAGACCCAGTACTTC. This chain joins TRBV11-2 and TRBJ2-5; 12 bases fit TRBD2. J gave up 4 bases and V 5 bases, and 8 bases lay outside the gene matches. There are 16 residues in the CDR3. CDR1 and CDR2 (germline): SGHAT, FQNNGV.

In this sample, this clonotype turned up many times. The V and J genes are TRBV5-6 and TRBJ1-5; D remains unclear. This CDR3 spans 12 amino acids. The ends were cut back, 2 bases at V and 5 bases at J, with 5 bases in the middle. CDR1 and CDR2 (germline): SGHDT, YYEEEE. CDR3 DNA: TGTGCCAGCAGCTTTGGGCATCAGCCCCAGCATTTT. Translating gives CASSFGHQPQHF.